This passage covers 5 T cell receptor beta chains from one sample sequenced in a study of T cells in Graves' hyperthyroidism and ophthalmopathy. RNA transcripts were the template for amplifying TCR beta CDR3 regions. The HTBI primer set served for first-round RT-PCR of the TCR CDR3. TCRdb reprocessed the multiplex PCR reads via MiXCR and lists one record per CDR3 protein. This sample has approximately 720,000 distinct CDR3 sequences, with roughly 20% found just once. The sample was blood. The origin of the receptors is a woman aged 50 to 65 with Graves' hyperthyroidism that later progressed to Graves' ophthalmopathy.

Ten or more counts support this clonotype. J is TRBJ2-7 and V is TRBV11-2, with TRBD1 identical over 10 bases. This CDR3 spans 13 amino acids. Germline V gene data show CDR1 as SGHAT and CDR2 as FQNNGV. V trimming: 5 bases; J trimming: 11 bases; junction bases outside the gene matches: 9. In DNA form, the CDR3 reads TGTGCCAGCAGCACGGACCCGGGACAGGGGAAGTACTTC. It is translated as CASSTDPGQGKYF.

The gene calls are TRBV7-8 and TRBJ1-1; tentatively, D is TRBD1 (6 bases). V was clipped by 5 bases and J by 1 base, with 11 bases between them. Germline CDR1 and CDR2: SGHVS and FQNEAQ. This CDR3 is built from 14 residues. CDR3 coding DNA: TGTGCCAGCAGCAACTTGGGACAGAACACTGAAGCTTTCTTT. The encoded protein is CASSNLGQNTEAFF.

This clonotype was seen ten or more times. The V and J genes are TRBV11-1 and TRBJ1-1, with 7 bases lining up with TRBD1. Germline loops: CDR1 SGHAT, CDR2 FQDESV (reference sequence). This CDR3 is 14 amino acids long. The V and J ends lost 5 bases and 3 bases, in that order; junction bases with no gene match: 6. CDR3 coding DNA: TGTGCCAGCAGCACCCAGGGGGGGGACACTGAAGCTTTCTTT. It codes for CASSTQGGDTEAFF. Full variable domain (outside the CDR3, taken from reference TRBV11-1 and TRBJ1-1): EAEVAQSPRYKITEKSQAVAFWCDPISGHATLYWYRQILGQGPELLVQFQDESVVDDSQLPKDRFSAERLKGVDSTLKIQPAELGDSAMYLCASSTQGGDTEAFFGQGTRLTVV.

J is TRBJ2-5 and V is TRBV29-1; TRBD2 might be the D (6 bases). This CDR3 region has 13 residues. Germline V gives CDR1 SQVTM, CDR2 ANQGSEA. Between the trimmed V and J ends, which lost 4 bases and 5 bases, there was a span of 14 bases. The CDR3 DNA sequence: TGCAGCGTTGGCTTAGGCGGGGTGGAGACCCAGTACTTC. This codes for CSVGLGGVETQYF.

A remark on this clonotype: One junction end disagrees with the germline gene, perhaps due to a read error. The V gene is TRBV30, the J gene TRBJ1-1; no reliable D call. The CDR3 spans 13 residues. Per germline, CDR1 GTSNPN and CDR2 SVGIG (reference sequence). The DNA of the CDR3 is TGTGCCTGGAGTGTAGGGAAGAACACTGAAGCTCTCTTT. This codes for CAWSVGKNTEALF.